This T cell receptor beta chain was observed in a study of radiotherapy plus CTLA-4 blockade in lung cancer. Trimming pared 5 bases from V and 2 bases from J, leaving 9 bases between. The CDR3 totals 13 residues. Germline V gene data show CDR1 as LNHDA and CDR2 as SQIVND (reference sequence). The data were produced by immunoSEQ multiplex PCR, yet TCRdb's version contains in-frame clones alone and is incomplete. The repertoire consists of 81,000 or so clones, with roughly four fifths occurring once and the leading ten covering approximately 0.8%. The rearrangement joins TRBV19 to TRBJ1-2; a possible D gene is TRBD1 (6 bases). This specimen consisted of peripheral blood, obtained from a patient treated with radiotherapy plus ipilimumab. This clonotype originated in a human donor with non-small cell lung cancer who had stable disease on radiotherapy plus ipilimumab. CDR3: CASSFGQNYGYTF. The CDR3 DNA reads TGTGCCAGTAGTTTCGGACAGAACTATGGCTACACCTTC.